This T cell receptor beta chain was profiled in a study of T-cell reconstitution after alpha-beta-depleted transplantation in children. Notes on the study in general: It was surviving recipient T cells and thymic progenitors that gave some patients high TCRbeta diversity at day 60. The main origin of T-cell counts and diversity one year after transplant was newly produced T cells. After transplant, at about two months, alpha-beta T cells were reportedly derived from several hundred expanded graft clones.

On this clonotype: The antigen is unknown. At one boundary the junction diverges from the germline segment, which might be a read error.

Preparing the TCRbeta library involved the use of unique molecular identifiers. TCRdb called the PCR reads again in MiXCR, with one record for every CDR3 protein. The sample records hundreds of thousands of distinct CDR3 sequences, roughly 9.1% being singletons. The sample was PBMCs, taken before TCRalphabeta/CD19-depleted stem cell transplant. The TCR originated in a boy less than two years old with acute myeloid leukemia, due to receive a stem cell transplant.

CDR3 DNA sequence: TGTGCCAGCAGTGGCCTAGCGGGGGGGCCGGACTGGTTC. Its protein is CASSGLAGGPDWF. The chain combines TRBV6-1 with TRBJ2-1, with 12 bases fitting TRBD2. This CDR3 is built from 13 residues. Germline lookup yields CDR1 MNHNS and CDR2 SASEGT.